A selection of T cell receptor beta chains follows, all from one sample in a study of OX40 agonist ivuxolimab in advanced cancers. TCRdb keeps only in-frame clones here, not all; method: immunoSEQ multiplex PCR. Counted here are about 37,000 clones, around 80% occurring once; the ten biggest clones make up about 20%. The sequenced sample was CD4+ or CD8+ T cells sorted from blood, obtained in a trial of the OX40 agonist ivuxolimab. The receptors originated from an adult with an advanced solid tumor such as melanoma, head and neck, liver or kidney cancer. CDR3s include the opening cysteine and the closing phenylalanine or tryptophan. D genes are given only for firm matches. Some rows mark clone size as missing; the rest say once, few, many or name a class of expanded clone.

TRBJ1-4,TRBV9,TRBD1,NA,CASSVRDRGTEKLFF,TGTGCCAGCAGCGTCCGGGACAGGGGAACTGAAAAACTGTTTTTT
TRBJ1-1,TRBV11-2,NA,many,CASSLRSDEAFF,TGTGCCAGCAGCTTAAGATCCGACGAAGCTTTCTTT
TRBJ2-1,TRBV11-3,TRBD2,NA,CASSPGLAEFNEQFF,TGTGCCAGCAGCCCGGGACTAGCCGAATTCAATGAGCAGTTCTTC
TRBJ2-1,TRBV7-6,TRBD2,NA,CASSLKTSGSYNEQFF,TGTGCCAGCAGCTTAAAGACTAGCGGGTCTTACAATGAGCAGTTCTTC
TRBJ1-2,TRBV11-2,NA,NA,CASSLLGGGYYGYTF,TGTGCCAGCAGCTTACTGGGGGGCGGGTACTATGGCTACACCTTC
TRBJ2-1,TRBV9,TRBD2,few,CASSDRTSAYNEQFF,TGTGCCAGCAGCGATCGGACTAGCGCCTACAATGAGCAGTTCTTC
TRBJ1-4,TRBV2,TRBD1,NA,CASAGQTNEKLFF,TGTGCCAGCGCGGGACAGACTAATGAAAAACTGTTTTTT
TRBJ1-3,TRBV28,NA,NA,CASSKGGALSGNTIYF,TGTGCCAGCAGCAAAGGGGGTGCCCTCTCTGGAAACACCATATATTTT
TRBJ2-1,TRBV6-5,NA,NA,CASSSSGLTSYNEQFF,TGTGCCAGCAGTTCTTCCGGACTCACGTCCTACAATGAGCAGTTCTTC
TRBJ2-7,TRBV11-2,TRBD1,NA,CASSLGTGIGYEQYF,TGTGCCAGCAGCTTAGGGACAGGGATTGGCTACGAGCAGTACTTC
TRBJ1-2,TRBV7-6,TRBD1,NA,CASSLFDRGYGYTF,TGTGCCAGCAGCTTATTCGACAGGGGGTATGGCTACACCTTC
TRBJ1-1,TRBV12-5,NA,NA,CASGLAVNTEAFF,TGTGCTAGTGGTTTGGCCGTGAACACTGAAGCTTTCTTT
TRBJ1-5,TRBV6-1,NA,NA,CASSEVGPSNQPQHF,TGTGCCAGCAGTGAAGTAGGCCCTAGCAATCAGCCCCAGCATTTT
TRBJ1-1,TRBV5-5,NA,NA,CASSSGTYLNTEAFF,TGTGCCAGCAGCTCCGGGACTTACCTGAACACTGAAGCTTTCTTT
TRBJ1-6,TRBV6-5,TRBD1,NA,CASNTGDSYNSPLHF,TGTGCCAGCAACACAGGGGACTCCTATAATTCACCCCTCCACTTT
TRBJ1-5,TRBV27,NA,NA,CASSVRGVNSNQPQHF,TGTGCCAGCAGTGTAAGGGGGGTGAATAGCAATCAGCCCCAGCATTTT
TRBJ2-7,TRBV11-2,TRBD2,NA,CASSLLAGPYEQYF,TGTGCCAGCAGCTTACTAGCGGGTCCCTACGAGCAGTACTTC
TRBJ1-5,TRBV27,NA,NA,CASSRGYSNQPQHF,TGTGCCAGCAGTCGGGGATATAGCAATCAGCCCCAGCATTTT
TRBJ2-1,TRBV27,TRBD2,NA,CASSTRLAGDVYNEQFF,TGTGCCAGCAGTACGAGACTAGCGGGGGACGTCTACAATGAGCAGTTCTTC
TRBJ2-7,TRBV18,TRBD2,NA,CASSLLSGDRVWEQYF,TGTGCCAGCTCACTCCTAAGCGGGGATAGAGTGTGGGAGCAGTACTTC
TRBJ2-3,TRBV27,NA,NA,CASSLGGLAVYEADTQYF,TGTGCCAGCAGTTTGGGGGGACTGGCCGTCTACGAGGCAGATACGCAGTATTTT
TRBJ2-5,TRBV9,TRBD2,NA,CASSPRRLAGQETQYF,TGTGCCAGCAGCCCCCGAAGGCTAGCGGGGCAAGAGACCCAGTACTTC
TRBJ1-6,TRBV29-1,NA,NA,CSAGPLHF,TGCAGCGCTGGCCCCCTCCACTTT
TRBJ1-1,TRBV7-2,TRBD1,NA,CASSLAPAGGTEAFF,TGTGCCAGCAGCTTAGCACCCGCAGGGGGGACTGAAGCTTTCTTT
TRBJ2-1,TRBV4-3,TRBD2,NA,CASSQTSGGLNEQFF,TGCGCCAGCAGCCAGACTAGCGGGGGTCTAAATGAGCAGTTCTTC
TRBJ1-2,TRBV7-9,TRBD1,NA,CASSPRDRGHSIPGYTF,TGTGCCAGCAGCCCCCGGGACAGGGGGCACTCTATTCCAGGCTACACCTTC